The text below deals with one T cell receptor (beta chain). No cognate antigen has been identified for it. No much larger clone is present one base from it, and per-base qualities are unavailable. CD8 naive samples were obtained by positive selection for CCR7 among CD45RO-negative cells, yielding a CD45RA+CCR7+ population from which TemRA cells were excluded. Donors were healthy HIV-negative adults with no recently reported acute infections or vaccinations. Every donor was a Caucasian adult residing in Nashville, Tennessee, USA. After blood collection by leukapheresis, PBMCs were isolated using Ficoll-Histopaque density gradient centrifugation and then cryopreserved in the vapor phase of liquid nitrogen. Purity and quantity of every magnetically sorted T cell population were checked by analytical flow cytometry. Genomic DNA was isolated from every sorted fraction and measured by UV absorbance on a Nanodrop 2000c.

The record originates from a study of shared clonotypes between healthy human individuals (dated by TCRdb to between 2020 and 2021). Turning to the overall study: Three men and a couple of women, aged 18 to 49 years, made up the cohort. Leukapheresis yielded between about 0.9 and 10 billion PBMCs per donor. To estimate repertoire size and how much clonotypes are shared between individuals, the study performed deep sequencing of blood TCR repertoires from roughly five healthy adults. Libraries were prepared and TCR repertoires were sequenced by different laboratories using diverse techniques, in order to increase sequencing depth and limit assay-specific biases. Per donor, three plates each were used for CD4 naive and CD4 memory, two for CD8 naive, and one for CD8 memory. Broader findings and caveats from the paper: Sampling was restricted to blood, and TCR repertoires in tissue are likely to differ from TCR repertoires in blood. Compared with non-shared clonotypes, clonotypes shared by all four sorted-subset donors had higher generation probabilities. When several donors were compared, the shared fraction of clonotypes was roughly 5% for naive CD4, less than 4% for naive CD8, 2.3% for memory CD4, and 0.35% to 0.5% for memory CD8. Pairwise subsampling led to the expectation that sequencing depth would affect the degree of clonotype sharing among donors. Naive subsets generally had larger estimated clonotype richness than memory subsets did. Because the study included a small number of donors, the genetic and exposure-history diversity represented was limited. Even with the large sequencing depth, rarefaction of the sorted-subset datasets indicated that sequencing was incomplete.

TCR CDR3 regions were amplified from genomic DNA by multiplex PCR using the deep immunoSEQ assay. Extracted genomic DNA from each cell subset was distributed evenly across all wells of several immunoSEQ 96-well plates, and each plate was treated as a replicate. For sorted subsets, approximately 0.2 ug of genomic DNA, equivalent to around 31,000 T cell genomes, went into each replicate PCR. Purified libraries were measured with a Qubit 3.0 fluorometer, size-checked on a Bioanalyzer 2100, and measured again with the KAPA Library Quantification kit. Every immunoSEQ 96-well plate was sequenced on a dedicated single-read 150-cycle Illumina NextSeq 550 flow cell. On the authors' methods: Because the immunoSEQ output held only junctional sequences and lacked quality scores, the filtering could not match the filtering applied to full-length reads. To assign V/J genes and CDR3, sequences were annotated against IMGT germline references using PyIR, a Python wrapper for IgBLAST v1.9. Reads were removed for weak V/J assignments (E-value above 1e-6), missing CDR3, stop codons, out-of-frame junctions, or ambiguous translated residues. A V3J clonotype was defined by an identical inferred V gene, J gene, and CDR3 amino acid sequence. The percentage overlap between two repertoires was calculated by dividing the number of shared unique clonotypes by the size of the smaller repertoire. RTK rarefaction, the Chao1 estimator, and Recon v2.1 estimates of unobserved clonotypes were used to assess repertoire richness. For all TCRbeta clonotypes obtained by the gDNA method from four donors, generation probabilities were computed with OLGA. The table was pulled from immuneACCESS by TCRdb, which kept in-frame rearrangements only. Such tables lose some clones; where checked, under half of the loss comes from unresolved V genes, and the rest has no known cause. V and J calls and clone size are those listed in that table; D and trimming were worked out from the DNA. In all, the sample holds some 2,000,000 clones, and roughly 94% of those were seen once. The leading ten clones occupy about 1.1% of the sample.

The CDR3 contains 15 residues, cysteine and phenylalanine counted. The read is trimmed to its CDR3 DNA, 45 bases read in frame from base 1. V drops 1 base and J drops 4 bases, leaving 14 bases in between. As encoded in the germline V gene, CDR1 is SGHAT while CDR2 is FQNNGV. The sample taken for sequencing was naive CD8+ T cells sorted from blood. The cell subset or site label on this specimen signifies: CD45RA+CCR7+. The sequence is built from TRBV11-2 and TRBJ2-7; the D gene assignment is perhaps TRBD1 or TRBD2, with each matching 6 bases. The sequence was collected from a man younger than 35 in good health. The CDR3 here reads CASSLGGAVRYEQYF. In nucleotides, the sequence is TGTGCCAGCAGCTTAGGGGGGGCAGTTAGGTACGAGCAGTACTTC.